The 4 T cell receptor beta chains given below trace back to one sample, sequenced in a study of cytomegalovirus exposure and HLA in healthy donors. Primers: 60 Vbeta forward and 13 Jbeta reverse. Measured with immunoSEQ multiplex PCR; TCRdb has only the in-frame clones, and not every one. The data hold some 150,000 clones, with roughly 80% observed a single time. Sequenced sample: PBMCs. These receptor sequences come from a middle-aged man in good health and CMV-seronegative.

This sequence joins TRBV2 and TRBJ2-2; 11 nucleotides match TRBD2. The J segment lost 7 bases and the V segment lost 6 bases, leaving 13 bases of the junction unmatched. The germline V gene has CDR1 SNHLY and CDR2 FYNNEI. This CDR3 comprises 17 residues. The CDR3, as DNA: TGTGCCAGCAGCTTTGGACTAGCGGGCTTTAACGGCGGGGAGCTGTTTTTT. Its translation: CASSFGLAGFNGGELFF.

V usage is TRBV2 and J usage is TRBJ2-1; the match to TRBD2 covers 8 bases. V was clipped by 6 bases and J by 6 bases; unmatched bases: 13. Germline values: CDR1 SNHLY, CDR2 FYNNEI. The CDR3 runs 16 residues. DNA for the CDR3: TGTGCCAGCAGGGAACGGCCGGGGGGGCCGTCCAATGAGCAGTTCTTC. Protein sequence: CASRERPGGPSNEQFF.

This chain joins TRBV7-6 and TRBJ2-7; 10 nucleotides agree with TRBD1. Germline V gene sequence: CDR1 SGHVS, CDR2 FNYEAQ. Germline trimming cut 5 bases from V and 3 bases from J; bases unmatched to any gene: 4. This CDR3 comprises 14 residues. CDR3 loop: CASSMTGGFYEQYF. CDR3 sequence (DNA): TGTGCCAGCAGCATGACAGGGGGCTTCTACGAGCAGTACTTC. Complete variable domain (other parts from reference TRBV7-6 and TRBJ2-7): GAGVSQSPRYKVTKRGQDVALRCDPISGHVSLYWYRQALGQGPEFLTYFNYEAQQDKSGLPNDRFSAERPEGSISTLTIQRTEQRDSAMYRCASSMTGGFYEQYFGPGTRLTVT.

This sequence joins TRBV4-1 and TRBJ2-1, with 7 bases fitting TRBD2. The CDR3 loop spans 14 amino acids. Germline V gene sequence: CDR1 MGHRA, CDR2 YSYEKL. V lost 5 bases, J lost 5 bases, and 6 bases stayed unmatched. CDR3 region: CASSSGGGDNEQFF. In DNA form, the CDR3 reads TGCGCCAGCAGCTCAGGTGGGGGGGACAATGAGCAGTTCTTC.